A single T cell receptor (beta chain) is shown here with its context. What it binds is unknown. With 0 bases clipped from V and 3 bases from J, the junction kept 1 base outside the gene matches. Germline V CDR1 and CDR2: SGDLS, YYNGEE. CDR3 length: 14 amino acids. These data come from a study of shared clonotypes between healthy human individuals. Broader study findings: Across subsets, estimated richness was generally greater for naive than for memory populations. Relative to clonotypes present in all four donors, those not shared had lower generation probabilities.

Per the original data handling: Because ImmunoSEQ provided only junction sequences with no quality scores, the filtering differed. Clones were read by immunoSEQ multiplex PCR, and TCRdb kept only the in-frame ones, dropping some. For V, J and clone size, that table is used; D and trimming come from the DNA. The sample lists roughly 2.2 million clones; about 90% were seen once. What was sequenced was naive CD4+ T cells from PBMCs. Described subset: CD45RA+ positively selected. This chain links TRBV9 with TRBJ1-1, with TRBD1 matching over 8 bases. The clonotype originates from a man between 18 and 29 years old in good health. Some clones in this sample may be carry-over from other donors' samples. The DNA of the CDR3 is TGTGCCAGCAGCGTAGGGACAGGGTACACTGAAGCTTTCTTT. Its translation: CASSVGTGYTEAFF.